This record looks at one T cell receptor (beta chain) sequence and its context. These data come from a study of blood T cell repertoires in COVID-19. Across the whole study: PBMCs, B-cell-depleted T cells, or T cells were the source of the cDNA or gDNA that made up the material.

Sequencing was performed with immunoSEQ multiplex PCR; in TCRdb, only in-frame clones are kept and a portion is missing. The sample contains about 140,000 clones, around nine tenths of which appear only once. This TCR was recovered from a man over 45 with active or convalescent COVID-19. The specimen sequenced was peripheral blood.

CDR3 sequence: CASSRPGLSSSYEQYF. The CDR3 DNA follows: TGTGCCAGCAGCCGGCCGGGACTCTCGAGCTCCTACGAGCAGTACTTC. The V call is TRBV28, the J call TRBJ2-7; D is possibly TRBD2 (6 bases). The CDR3 has 16 amino acids. Germline CDR1 is MDHEN and CDR2 is SYDVKM. Trimming removed 6 bases at V and 0 bases at J, with 18 bases between.